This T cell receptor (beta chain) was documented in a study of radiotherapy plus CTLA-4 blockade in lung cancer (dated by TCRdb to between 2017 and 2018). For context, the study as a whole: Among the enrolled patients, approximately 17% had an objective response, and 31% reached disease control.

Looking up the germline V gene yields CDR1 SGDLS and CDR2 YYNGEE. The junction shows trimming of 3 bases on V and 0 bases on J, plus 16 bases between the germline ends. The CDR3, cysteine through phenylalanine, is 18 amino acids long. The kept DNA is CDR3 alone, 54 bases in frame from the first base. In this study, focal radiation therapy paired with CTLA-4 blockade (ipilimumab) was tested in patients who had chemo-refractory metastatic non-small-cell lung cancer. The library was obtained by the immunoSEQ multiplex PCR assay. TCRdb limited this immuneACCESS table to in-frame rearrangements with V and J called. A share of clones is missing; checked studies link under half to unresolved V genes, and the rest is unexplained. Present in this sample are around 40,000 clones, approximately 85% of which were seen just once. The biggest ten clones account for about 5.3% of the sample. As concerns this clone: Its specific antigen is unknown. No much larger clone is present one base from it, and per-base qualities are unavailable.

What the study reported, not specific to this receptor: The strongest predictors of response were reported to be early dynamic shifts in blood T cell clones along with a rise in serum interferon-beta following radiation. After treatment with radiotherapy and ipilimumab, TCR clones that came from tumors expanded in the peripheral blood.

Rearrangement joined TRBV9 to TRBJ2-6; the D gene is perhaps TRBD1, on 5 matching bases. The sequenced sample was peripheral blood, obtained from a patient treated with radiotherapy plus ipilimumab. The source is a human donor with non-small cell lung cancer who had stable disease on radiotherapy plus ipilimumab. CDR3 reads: CASSGLPQVTSGANVLTF. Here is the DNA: TGTGCCAGCAGCGGCCTACCACAGGTTACCTCTGGGGCCAACGTCCTGACTTTC.